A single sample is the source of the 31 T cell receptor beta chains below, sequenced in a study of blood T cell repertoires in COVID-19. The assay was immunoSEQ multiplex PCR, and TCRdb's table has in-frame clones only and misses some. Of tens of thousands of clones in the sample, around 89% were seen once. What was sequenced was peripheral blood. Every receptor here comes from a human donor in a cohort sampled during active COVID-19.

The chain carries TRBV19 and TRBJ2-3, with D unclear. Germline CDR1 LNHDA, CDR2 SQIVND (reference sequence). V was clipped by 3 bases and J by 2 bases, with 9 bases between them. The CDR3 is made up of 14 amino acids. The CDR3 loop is CASSMGSHTDTQYF. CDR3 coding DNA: TGTGCCAGTAGTATGGGCAGTCACACAGATACGCAGTATTTT.

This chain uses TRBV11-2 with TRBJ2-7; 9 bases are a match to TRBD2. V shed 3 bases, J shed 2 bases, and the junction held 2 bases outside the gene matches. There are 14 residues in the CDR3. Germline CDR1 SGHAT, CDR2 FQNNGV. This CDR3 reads CASSLLAGTYEQYF. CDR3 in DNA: TGTGCCAGCAGCTTGCTAGCGGGGACCTACGAGCAGTACTTC.

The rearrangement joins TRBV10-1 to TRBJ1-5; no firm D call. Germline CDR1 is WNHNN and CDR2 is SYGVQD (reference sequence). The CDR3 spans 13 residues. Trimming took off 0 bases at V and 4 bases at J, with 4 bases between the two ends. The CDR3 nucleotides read TGCGCCAGCAGTGAGTCTCCAAATCAGCCCCAGCATTTT. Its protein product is CASSESPNQPQHF.

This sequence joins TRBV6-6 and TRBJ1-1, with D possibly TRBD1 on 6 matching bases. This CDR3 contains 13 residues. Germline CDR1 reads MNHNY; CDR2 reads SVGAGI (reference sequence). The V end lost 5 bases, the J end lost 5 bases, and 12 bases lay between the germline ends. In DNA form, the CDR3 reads TGTGCCAGCAGTCCCATGGGGGCGACTGAAGCTTTCTTT. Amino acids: CASSPMGATEAFF.

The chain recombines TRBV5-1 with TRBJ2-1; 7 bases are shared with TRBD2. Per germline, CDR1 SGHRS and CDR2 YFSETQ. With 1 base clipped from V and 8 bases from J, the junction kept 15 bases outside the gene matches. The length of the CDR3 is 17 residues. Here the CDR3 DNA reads TGCGCCAGCAGCTTGACCCCCGGGACTACCTTCTCACATGAGCAGTTCTTC. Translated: CASSLTPGTTFSHEQFF.

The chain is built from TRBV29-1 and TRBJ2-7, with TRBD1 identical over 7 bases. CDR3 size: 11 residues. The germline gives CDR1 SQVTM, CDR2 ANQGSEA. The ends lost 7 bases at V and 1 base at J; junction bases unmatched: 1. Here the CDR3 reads CSGGQSYEQYF. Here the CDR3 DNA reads TGCAGCGGGGGACAGTCCTACGAGCAGTACTTC.

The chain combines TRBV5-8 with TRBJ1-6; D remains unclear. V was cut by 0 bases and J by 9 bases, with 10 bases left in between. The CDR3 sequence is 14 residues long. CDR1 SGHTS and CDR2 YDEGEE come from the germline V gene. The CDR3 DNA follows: TGTGCCAGCAGCTTGGATCGGGGTTCTTCACCCCTCCACTTT. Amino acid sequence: CASSLDRGSSPLHF.

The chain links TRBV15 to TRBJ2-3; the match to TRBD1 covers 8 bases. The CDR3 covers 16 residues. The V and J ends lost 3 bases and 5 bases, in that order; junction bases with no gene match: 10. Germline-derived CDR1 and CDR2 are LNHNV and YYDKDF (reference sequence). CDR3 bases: TGTGCCACCAGCAGGTTTGCACAGGGGGTCGGAGATACGCAGTATTTT. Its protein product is CATSRFAQGVGDTQYF.

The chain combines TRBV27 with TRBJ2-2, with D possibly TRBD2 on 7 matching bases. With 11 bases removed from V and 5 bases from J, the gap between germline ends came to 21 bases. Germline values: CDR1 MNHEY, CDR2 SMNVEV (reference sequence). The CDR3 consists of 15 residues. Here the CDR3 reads CARRGRGAGTGELFF. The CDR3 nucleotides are TGTGCCCGCCGGGGGAGGGGGGCCGGTACCGGGGAGCTGTTTTTT.

The CDR3 DNA reads TGCAGTGCTAGAGACCGGGGAGAGCAGTACTTC. Translating gives CSARDRGEQYF. This sequence joins TRBV20-1 and TRBJ2-7, with a possible D match to TRBD2 (5 bases). CDR3 length: 11 amino acids. V lost 0 bases and J 7 bases, leaving 7 bases between the germline ends. The germline V gene encodes CDR1 DFQATT and CDR2 SNEGSKA (reference sequence).

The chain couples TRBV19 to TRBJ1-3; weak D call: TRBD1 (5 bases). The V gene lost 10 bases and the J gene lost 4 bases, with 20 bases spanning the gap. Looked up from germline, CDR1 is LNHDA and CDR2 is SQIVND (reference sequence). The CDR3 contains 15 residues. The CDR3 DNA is TGTGCCACAACCAGGACAAGTACTACGGGAAACACCATATATTTT. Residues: CATTRTSTTGNTIYF. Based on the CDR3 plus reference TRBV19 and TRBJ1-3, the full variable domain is DGGITQSPKYLFRKEGQNVTLSCEQNLNHDAMYWYRQDPGQGLRLIYYSQIVNDFQKGDIAEGYSVSREKKESFPLTVTSAQKNPTAFYLCATTRTSTTGNTIYFGEGSWLTVV.

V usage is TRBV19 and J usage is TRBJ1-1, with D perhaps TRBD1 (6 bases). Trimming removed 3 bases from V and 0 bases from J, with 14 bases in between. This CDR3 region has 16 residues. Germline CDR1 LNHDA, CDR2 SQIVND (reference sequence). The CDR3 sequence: CASSIGTRWVNTEAFF. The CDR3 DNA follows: TGTGCCAGTAGTATTGGGACAAGATGGGTGAACACTGAAGCTTTCTTT.

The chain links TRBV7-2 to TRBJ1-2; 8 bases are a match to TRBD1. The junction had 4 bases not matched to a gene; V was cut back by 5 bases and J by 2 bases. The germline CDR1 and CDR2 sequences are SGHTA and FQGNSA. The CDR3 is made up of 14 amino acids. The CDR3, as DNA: TGTGCCAGCAGCGGACAGGGTGGGAACTATGGCTACACCTTC. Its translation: CASSGQGGNYGYTF.

As DNA, the CDR3 is TGTGCCAGCAGCCAAGATAACCGGGTAGCGGGCAAGGTAGAGCAGTTCTTC. It codes for CASSQDNRVAGKVEQFF. The J gene is TRBJ2-1, the V gene TRBV4-2; 7 bases map to TRBD2. Trimming removed 0 bases from V and 10 bases from J; junction bases left unmatched: 15. The CDR3 runs 17 residues. Germline-derived CDR1 and CDR2 are LGHNA and YNFKEQ.

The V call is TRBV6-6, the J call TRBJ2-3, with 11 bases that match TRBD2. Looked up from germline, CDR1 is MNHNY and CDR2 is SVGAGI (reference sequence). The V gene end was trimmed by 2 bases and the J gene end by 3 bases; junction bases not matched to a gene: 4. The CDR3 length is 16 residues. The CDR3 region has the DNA TGTGCCAGCAGTTACCCACTAGCGGGGGAAACAGATACGCAGTATTTT. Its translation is CASSYPLAGETDTQYF.

In nucleotides, the CDR3 is TGCGCCAGCAGGCCAAGGGGTCAGGAAGAGACCCAGTACTTC. It translates to CASRPRGQEETQYF. The chain carries TRBV4-1 and TRBJ2-5, with D tentatively TRBD1 (5 bases). V lost 6 bases, J lost 3 bases, and 14 bases lay in between. Germline-derived CDR1 and CDR2 are MGHRA and YSYEKL. This CDR3 contains 14 residues.

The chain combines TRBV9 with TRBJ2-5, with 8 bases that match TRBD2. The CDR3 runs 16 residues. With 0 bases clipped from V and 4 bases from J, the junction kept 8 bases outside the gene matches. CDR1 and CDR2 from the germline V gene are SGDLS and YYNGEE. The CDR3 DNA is TGTGCCAGCAGCGTAGAGGGACTAGGGATGCGAGAGACCCAGTACTTC. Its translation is CASSVEGLGMRETQYF.

CDR3 coding DNA: TGTGCCAGCAGCGTGGGACAGGGCTCTAACTATGGCTACACCTTC. Translated: CASSVGQGSNYGYTF. The rearrangement uses TRBV9 and TRBJ1-2; TRBD1 matches 9 bases. Germline V gene lookup returns CDR1 SGDLS and CDR2 YYNGEE. The CDR3 extends over 15 amino acids. V shed 2 bases, J shed 0 bases, and the junction held 2 bases outside the gene matches.

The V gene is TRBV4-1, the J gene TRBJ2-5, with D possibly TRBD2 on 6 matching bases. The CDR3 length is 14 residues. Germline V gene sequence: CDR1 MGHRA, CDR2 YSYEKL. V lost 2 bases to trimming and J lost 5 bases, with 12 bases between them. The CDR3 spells CASSQRWRAETQYF. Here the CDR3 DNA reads TGCGCCAGCAGCCAAAGGTGGAGGGCGGAGACCCAGTACTTC.

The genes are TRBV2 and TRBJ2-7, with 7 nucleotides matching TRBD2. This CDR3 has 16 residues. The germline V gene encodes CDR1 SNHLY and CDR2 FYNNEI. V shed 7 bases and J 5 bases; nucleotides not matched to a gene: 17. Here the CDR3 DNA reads TGTGCCAGCAACCCCCGGGTGGGAGGGACGCCTAACGAGCAGTACTTC. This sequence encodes CASNPRVGGTPNEQYF. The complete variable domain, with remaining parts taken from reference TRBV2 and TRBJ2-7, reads EPEVTQTPSHQVTQMGQEVILRCVPISNHLYFYWYRQILGQKVEFLVSFYNNEISEKSEIFDDQFSVERPDGSNFTLKIRSTKLEDSAMYFCASNPRVGGTPNEQYFGPGTRLTVT.

The CDR3 loop is CASRSVRVPGTGDNEQYF. The CDR3 region has the DNA TGTGCAAGTCGCTCCGTTCGCGTTCCCGGGACAGGGGACAACGAGCAGTACTTC. The V and J genes are TRBV12-2 and TRBJ2-7; the table calls TRBD1, which could not be checked here. TRBV12-2 is labeled a pseudogene. CDR3 length: 18 residues.

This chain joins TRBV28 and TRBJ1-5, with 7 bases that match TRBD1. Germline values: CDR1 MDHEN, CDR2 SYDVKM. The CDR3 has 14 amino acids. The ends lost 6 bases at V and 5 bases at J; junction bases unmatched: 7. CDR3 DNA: TGTGCCAGCAGCCCCGAGACAGGGTATCAGCCCCAGCATTTT. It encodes CASSPETGYQPQHF.

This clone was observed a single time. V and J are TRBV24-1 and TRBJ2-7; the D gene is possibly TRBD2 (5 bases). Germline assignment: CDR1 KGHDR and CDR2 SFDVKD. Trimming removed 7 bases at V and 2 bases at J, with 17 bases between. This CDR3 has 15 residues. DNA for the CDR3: TGTGCCACCAGCCGGGGAGCAACAGCGACCTACGAGCAGTACTTC. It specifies CATSRGATATYEQYF.

DNA for the CDR3: TGTGCCACCAGCAGAGCGGGACTACTCACCTACAATGAGCAGTTCTTC. Translated: CATSRAGLLTYNEQFF. V usage is TRBV15 and J usage is TRBJ2-1; 7 nucleotides match TRBD2. Germline V gene data show CDR1 as LNHNV and CDR2 as YYDKDF (reference sequence). The V and J ends lost 1 base and 2 bases, in that order; junction bases with no gene match: 5. The CDR3 runs 16 residues. The entire variable domain, with the rest obtained from reference TRBV15 and TRBJ2-1, is as follows: DAMVIQNPRYQVTQFGKPVTLSCSQTLNHNVMYWYQQKSSQAPKLLFHYYDKDFNNEADTPDNFQSRRPNTSFCFLDIRSPGLGDTAMYLCATSRAGLLTYNEQFFGPGTRLTVL.

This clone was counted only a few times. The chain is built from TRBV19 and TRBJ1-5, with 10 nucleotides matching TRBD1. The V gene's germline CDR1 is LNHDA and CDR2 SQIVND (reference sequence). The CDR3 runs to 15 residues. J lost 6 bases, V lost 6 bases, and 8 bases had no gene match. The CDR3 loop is CASRGDRGFRQPQHF. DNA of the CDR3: TGTGCCAGTAGGGGGGACAGGGGTTTCCGTCAGCCCCAGCATTTT.

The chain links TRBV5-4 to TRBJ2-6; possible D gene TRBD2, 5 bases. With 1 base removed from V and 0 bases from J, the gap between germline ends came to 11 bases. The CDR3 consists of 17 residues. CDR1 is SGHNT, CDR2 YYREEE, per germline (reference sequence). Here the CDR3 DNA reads TGTGCCAGCAGCTTGATCAATCGGGACTCTGGGGCCAACGTCCTGACTTTC. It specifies CASSLINRDSGANVLTF.

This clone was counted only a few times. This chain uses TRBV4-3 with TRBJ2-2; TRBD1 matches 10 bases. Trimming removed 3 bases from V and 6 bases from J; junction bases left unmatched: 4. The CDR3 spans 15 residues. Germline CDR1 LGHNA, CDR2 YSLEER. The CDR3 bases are TGCGCCAGCAGCCAGGGGACAGGGGAACCCGGGGAGCTGTTTTTT. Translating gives CASSQGTGEPGELFF.

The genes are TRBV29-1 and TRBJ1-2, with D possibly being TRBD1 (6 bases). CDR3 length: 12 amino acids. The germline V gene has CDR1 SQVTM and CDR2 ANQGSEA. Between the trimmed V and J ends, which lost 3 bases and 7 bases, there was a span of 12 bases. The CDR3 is CSVDTTRGGYTF. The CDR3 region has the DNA TGCAGCGTTGACACCACCAGGGGTGGCTACACCTTC.

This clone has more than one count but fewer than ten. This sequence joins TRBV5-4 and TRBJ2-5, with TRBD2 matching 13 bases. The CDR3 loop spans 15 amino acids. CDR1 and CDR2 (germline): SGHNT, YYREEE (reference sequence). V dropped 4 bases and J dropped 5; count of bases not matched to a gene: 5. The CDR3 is CASSPTSGRLETQYF. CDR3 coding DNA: TGTGCCAGCAGCCCGACTAGCGGGAGGTTGGAGACCCAGTACTTC.

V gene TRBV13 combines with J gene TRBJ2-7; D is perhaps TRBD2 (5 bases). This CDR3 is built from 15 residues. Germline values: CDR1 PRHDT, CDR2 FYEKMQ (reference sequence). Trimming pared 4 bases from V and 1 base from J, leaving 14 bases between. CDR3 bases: TGTGCCAGCAGCTACCAAGAGGGTCTATCCTACGAGCAGTACTTC. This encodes CASSYQEGLSYEQYF.

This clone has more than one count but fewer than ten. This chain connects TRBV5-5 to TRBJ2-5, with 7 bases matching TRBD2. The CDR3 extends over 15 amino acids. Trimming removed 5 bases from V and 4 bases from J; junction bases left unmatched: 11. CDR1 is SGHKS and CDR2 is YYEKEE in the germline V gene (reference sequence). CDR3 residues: CASRGEGLAGETQYF. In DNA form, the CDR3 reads TGTGCCAGCAGGGGGGAGGGGCTAGCTGGAGAGACCCAGTACTTC.